Listed below are T cell receptor beta chains from one sample, sequenced in a study of cytomegalovirus exposure and HLA in healthy donors. Produced via immunoSEQ multiplex PCR; TCRdb's table is partial and in-frame only. The sample lists about 89,000 clones, under 85% occurring once. Sequenced input: PBMCs. The receptors were sampled from a male donor in good health and CMV-seronegative. Each CDR3 is given with its conserved first and last residue. The D gene is left open where the match is weak. Expanded clones get a size class; other rows say once, few or many, or leave the size out.

CDR3 protein	CDR3 DNA	J gene	clone size	D gene	V gene
CASSERGQHTEAFF	TGTGCCAGCAGTGAAAGGGGGCAGCACACTGAAGCTTTCTTT	TRBJ1-1	once	TRBD1	TRBV6-4
CASIRENTEAFF	TGTGCCAGTATCAGGGAGAACACTGAAGCTTTCTTT	TRBJ1-1	NA	NA	TRBV19
CASSLAAGGPREQFF	TGTGCCAGCAGCTTAGCGGCGGGAGGGCCACGTGAGCAGTTCTTC	TRBJ2-1	NA	TRBD2	TRBV11-2
CASRRTGSTEAFF	TGTGCCAGCAGACGTACAGGGTCGACTGAAGCTTTCTTT	TRBJ1-1	NA	NA	TRBV28
CSVADRNNSPLHF	TGCAGCGTTGCGGACAGAAATAATTCACCCCTCCACTTT	TRBJ1-6	NA	NA	TRBV29-1
CASSTPGNTEAFF	TGTGCCAGCAGCACACCGGGGAACACTGAAGCTTTCTTT	TRBJ1-1	NA	NA	TRBV9
CASSPTGAKGSYEQYF	TGCGCCAGCAGCCCAACAGGGGCTAAAGGGTCCTACGAGCAGTACTTC	TRBJ2-7	NA	TRBD1	TRBV4-3
CASSQQGTTTDTQYF	TGTGCCAGCAGCCAGCAGGGGACCACGACAGATACGCAGTATTTT	TRBJ2-3	NA	NA	TRBV7-8
CASSQGSVTEAFF	TGTGCCAGCAGTCAGGGAAGTGTGACTGAAGCTTTCTTT	TRBJ1-1	NA	NA	TRBV6-5
CASSISGAPQPQHF	TGTGCCAGTAGTATATCAGGGGCCCCTCAGCCCCAGCATTTT	TRBJ1-5	NA	NA	TRBV19
CASSPRGGMSRTGELFF	TGTGCCAGCAGCCCTCGGGGGGGGATGTCACGGACCGGGGAGCTGTTTTTT	TRBJ2-2	NA	TRBD2	TRBV7-8
CASSLQGNEQFF	TGTGCCAGCAGCCTACAGGGGAATGAGCAGTTCTTC	TRBJ2-1	few	TRBD1	TRBV5-4
CASSEGGQGYGYTF	TGTGCCAGCAGTGAAGGGGGACAGGGCTATGGCTACACCTTC	TRBJ1-2	NA	TRBD1	TRBV6-1
CASSLSGQGYEKLFF	TGCGCCAGCAGCCTGTCGGGACAGGGATATGAAAAACTGTTTTTT	TRBJ1-4	NA	TRBD1	TRBV4-3
CASRGDENYGYTF	TGTGCCAGCAGAGGAGACGAGAACTATGGCTACACCTTC	TRBJ1-2	NA	NA	TRBV28
CSILGAWDNPLNTEAFF	TGCAGCATCCTCGGGGCGTGGGACAACCCTTTGAACACTGAAGCTTTCTTT	TRBJ1-1	NA	NA	TRBV29-1
CASTQRARGYGYTF	TGTGCCAGCACCCAACGTGCACGGGGATATGGCTACACCTTC	TRBJ1-2	NA	NA	TRBV28
CASSPAGTGNEKLFF	TGTGCCAGCAGTCCAGCCGGGACAGGGAATGAAAAACTGTTTTTT	TRBJ1-4	few	TRBD1	TRBV6-5
CASSPGTGEQPQHF	TGTGCCAGCTCCCCCGGGACAGGGGAACAGCCCCAGCATTTT	TRBJ1-5	NA	TRBD1	TRBV18
CASSQSGTGSTFF	TGTGCCAGCAGCCAGTCCGGGACAGGGAGCACTTTCTTT	TRBJ1-1	NA	TRBD1	TRBV7-8
CASSPRQGTQSSNQPQHF	TGTGCCAGCAGCCCTCGACAGGGGACCCAATCTAGCAATCAGCCCCAGCATTTT	TRBJ1-5	NA	TRBD1	TRBV28
CASSSVAGSSTDTQYF	TGCGCCAGCAGCTCCGTAGCGGGGTCTAGCACAGATACGCAGTATTTT	TRBJ2-3	NA	TRBD2	TRBV5-1
CASSIAGGKTNEKLFF	TGTGCCAGTAGTATAGCGGGGGGGAAGACTAATGAAAAACTGTTTTTT	TRBJ1-4	NA	NA	TRBV19
CASSQDLVRGTNQPQHF	TGCGCCAGCAGCCAAGATCTTGTCAGGGGAACAAATCAGCCCCAGCATTTT	TRBJ1-5	NA	NA	TRBV4-3
CASSDGGGGETQYF	TGTGCCAGCAGTGACGGCGGGGGCGGGGAGACCCAGTACTTC	TRBJ2-5	NA	NA	TRBV2
CASSLLAGYNEQFF	TGTGCCAGCAGTTTACTAGCGGGCTACAATGAGCAGTTCTTC	TRBJ2-1	NA	TRBD2	TRBV28
CASSSENGQYNEQFF	TGTGCCAGCAGCTCCGAAAACGGACAGTACAATGAGCAGTTCTTC	TRBJ2-1	NA	NA	TRBV5-5
CASSLGVAGLPETQYF	TGCGCCAGCAGCTTGGGTGTAGCGGGGCTCCCAGAGACCCAGTACTTC	TRBJ2-5	NA	TRBD2	TRBV5-1
CASSPTTGGVTEAFF	TGTGCCAGCAGCCCTACCACAGGGGGCGTGACTGAAGCTTTCTTT	TRBJ1-1	NA	TRBD1	TRBV7-3
CASSMRDRGTEQYF	TGTGCCAGCAGTATGCGGGACAGGGGTACCGAGCAGTACTTC	TRBJ2-7	few	TRBD1	TRBV6-1
CASSLRELYEQYF	TGTGCCAGCAGCTTAAGGGAGTTGTACGAGCAGTACTTC	TRBJ2-7	NA	NA	TRBV5-6
CASSNFPGQGNF	TGTGCCAGCAGCAACTTTCCGGGACAGGGTAACTTC	TRBJ2-7	NA	TRBD1	TRBV5-8
CASSTFGAGGNTEAFF	TGTGCCAGCAGTACCTTCGGGGCAGGGGGGAACACTGAAGCTTTCTTT	TRBJ1-1	NA	TRBD1	TRBV28
CASSVGASGTIPYEQYF	TGTGCCAGCAGTGTGGGGGCAAGCGGGACGATCCCCTACGAGCAGTACTTC	TRBJ2-7	NA	NA	TRBV6-1
CASSDGQGGGYTF	TGTGCCAGCAGCGATGGACAGGGCGGTGGCTACACCTTC	TRBJ1-2	NA	TRBD1	TRBV2
CASSVSGQGAATEAFF	TGTGCCAGCAGCGTTTCGGGACAGGGGGCGGCGACTGAAGCTTTCTTT	TRBJ1-1	NA	TRBD1	TRBV9
CASNTGVVDTQYF	TGTGCCAGCAACACAGGGGTGGTGGATACGCAGTATTTT	TRBJ2-3	NA	TRBD1	TRBV2
CASSERTGRQYF	TGTGCCAGCAGCGAAAGGACAGGGCGGCAGTACTTC	TRBJ2-7	NA	TRBD1	TRBV9
CASSLGTVAEAFF	TGTGCCAGCAGCTTAGGCACAGTAGCTGAAGCTTTCTTT	TRBJ1-1	once	NA	TRBV11-3
CASSLAGASEKLFF	TGTGCCAGCAGCTTAGCAGGGGCGAGTGAAAAACTGTTTTTT	TRBJ1-4	NA	NA	TRBV7-9
CASRPRGLTQYF	TGTGCCAGCAGGCCCCGGGGGTTGACCCAGTACTTC	TRBJ2-5	once	NA	TRBV28
CASSAQGGGSEAFF	TGTGCCAGCAGTGCACAGGGGGGAGGGTCTGAAGCTTTCTTT	TRBJ1-1	NA	TRBD1	TRBV2
CASSQEVAGGISSTDTQYF	TGCGCCAGCAGCCAAGAGGTGGCGGGAGGGATAAGTAGCACAGATACGCAGTATTTT	TRBJ2-3	NA	TRBD2	TRBV4-3
CASSKGLVLSSYEQYF	TGTGCCAGCAGTAAGGGACTAGTCCTAAGCTCCTACGAGCAGTACTTC	TRBJ2-7	few	TRBD2	TRBV7-2
CASSWGGANQPQHF	TGTGCCAGCAGTTGGGGCGGTGCTAATCAGCCCCAGCATTTT	TRBJ1-5	NA	NA	TRBV28
CASPGQEQETQYF	TGTGCCAGCCCTGGACAGGAGCAAGAGACCCAGTACTTC	TRBJ2-5	NA	TRBD1	TRBV9
CASSLGGLAGIGQETQYF	TGTGCCAGCAGCTTAGGGGGACTAGCGGGAATAGGCCAAGAGACCCAGTACTTC	TRBJ2-5	once	TRBD2	TRBV7-7
CASSLPGSRYEQYF	TGTGCCAGCAGCTTACCCGGGTCCCGGTACGAGCAGTACTTC	TRBJ2-7	NA	NA	TRBV7-6
CASSLGTSGTTQYF	TGTGCCAGCAGTTTAGGGACTAGCGGGACCACGCAGTATTTT	TRBJ2-3	NA	TRBD2	TRBV27
CASSGTSGGINEQFF	TGTGCCAGCAGCGGGACTAGCGGGGGAATAAATGAGCAGTTCTTC	TRBJ2-1	NA	TRBD2	TRBV6-4
CASSQEGQPMGGELFF	TGCGCCAGCAGCCAAGAGGGACAGCCTATGGGGGGGGAGCTGTTTTTT	TRBJ2-2	NA	TRBD1	TRBV4-1
CASSVGGGETGEFSGYEQYF	TGTGCCAGCAGCGTAGGAGGGGGCGAGACAGGGGAATTCTCAGGTTACGAGCAGTACTTC	TRBJ2-7	NA	TRBD1	TRBV9
CAISEPTGGAKQPQHF	TGTGCCATCAGTGAGCCTACCGGGGGGGCAAAGCAGCCCCAGCATTTT	TRBJ1-5	NA	NA	TRBV10-3
CARDRDRADGYTF	TGTGCCAGAGACCGGGACAGGGCGGATGGCTACACCTTC	TRBJ1-2	NA	TRBD1	TRBV2
CASSLGTPYEQYF	TGTGCCAGCAGCTTAGGGACACCCTACGAGCAGTACTTC	TRBJ2-7	NA	NA	TRBV7-6
CASSPGGGRGTEAFF	TGTGCCAGCAGCCCCGGGGGGGGGCGCGGCACTGAAGCTTTCTTT	TRBJ1-1	NA	NA	TRBV5-4
CASSEGGAGTDTQYF	TGTGCCAGCAGTGAGGGAGGAGCGGGAACAGATACGCAGTATTTT	TRBJ2-3	NA	TRBD2	TRBV6-4
CASSLAAGGSGQPQHF	TGCGCCAGCAGCTTGGCCGCCGGGGGGTCAGGTCAGCCCCAGCATTTT	TRBJ1-5	NA	NA	TRBV5-1
CASSRSGQVYGYTF	TGTGCCAGCAGCCGCTCGGGACAGGTCTATGGCTACACCTTC	TRBJ1-2	NA	TRBD1	TRBV5-4
CASSLQEGRGAFF	TGTGCCAGCAGCTTGCAGGAGGGAAGGGGTGCTTTCTTT	TRBJ1-1	NA	NA	TRBV7-6